Reported below is one T cell receptor (beta chain). Antigen unknown. CDR1 is SGDLS, CDR2 YYNGEE, per germline. With 3 bases clipped from V and 11 bases from J, the junction kept 9 bases outside the gene matches. This CDR3 is 15 amino acids long. This record comes from a study of cytomegalovirus exposure and HLA in healthy donors. Study findings and constraints: Cytomegalovirus association was assigned to around 150 TCR beta chains. Indistinguishable V segments such as TRBV6-2 and TRBV6-3 were excluded. Researchers had no immune exposure information except CMV serostatus available.

It was with 60 Vbeta and 13 Jbeta primers that the PCR ran. This table comes from immunoSEQ multiplex PCR, and its TCRdb copy is limited to in-frame clones, with some not included. The listing contains under 250,000 clones. This TCR was recovered from a girl aged 2 to 9 in good health and CMV-seropositive. The specimen was PBMCs. The V gene is TRBV9, the J gene TRBJ2-3; TRBD2 matches at 13 bases. The CDR3 is CASSGTSGSFSEQYF. The CDR3 region has the DNA TGTGCCAGCAGCGGGACTAGCGGGAGTTTCTCAGAGCAGTATTTT.